These 29 T cell receptor beta chains came from one sample sequenced in a study of blood T cell repertoires in COVID-19. Sequencing was performed with immunoSEQ multiplex PCR; in TCRdb, only in-frame clones are kept and a portion is missing. The table shows about 300,000 clones, with around 86% occurring only once. The sequencing sample was made of peripheral blood. The receptors here all came from a man between 65 and 85 years old with acute or convalescent COVID-19.

The J gene is TRBJ1-2, the V gene TRBV14; D gene unclear. V lost 3 bases and J 5 bases, leaving 16 bases between the germline ends. This CDR3 region has 15 residues. Germline CDR1 reads SGHDN; CDR2 reads FVKESK. CDR3 sequence (DNA): TGTGCCAGCAGCCACCTAAAGGACTGGCTATATGGCTACACCTTC. It codes for CASSHLKDWLYGYTF.

V and J are TRBV5-1 and TRBJ2-5, with D tentatively TRBD2 (5 bases). V gave up 0 bases and J gave up 5 bases, with 11 bases separating them. The CDR3 is 14 residues long. The germline gives CDR1 SGHRS, CDR2 YFSETQ. In nucleotides, the CDR3 is TGCGCCAGCAGCTTGGTCGGGGTTCGGGAGACCCAGTACTTC. Translation: CASSLVGVRETQYF.

Only a few counts were recorded for this clone. The V gene is TRBV7-9, the J gene TRBJ1-6; 8 bases fit TRBD1. CDR3 length: 14 residues. The germline CDR1 and CDR2 sequences are SEHNR and FQNEAQ (reference sequence). The V segment lost 5 bases and the J segment 10 bases; nucleotides outside the gene matches: 7. The CDR3: CASSLQGAESPLHF. CDR3 sequence (DNA): TGTGCCAGCAGCCTTCAGGGGGCTGAGTCACCCCTCCACTTT. Supplemented by reference TRBV7-9 and TRBJ1-6, the full variable domain reads DTGVSQNPRHKITKRGQNVTFRCDPISEHNRLYWYRQTLGQGPEFLTYFQNEAQLEKSRLLSDRFSAERPKGSFSTLEIQRTEQGDSAMYLCASSLQGAESPLHFGNGTRLTVT.

V and J are TRBV9 and TRBJ1-3, with 7 bases that match TRBD1. V shed 2 bases, J shed 0 bases, and the junction held 5 bases outside the gene matches. The germline V gene encodes CDR1 SGDLS and CDR2 YYNGEE. CDR3 length: 16 amino acids. The CDR3 region is CASSVGQAPSGNTIYF. The CDR3 coding sequence is TGTGCCAGCAGCGTCGGACAGGCGCCCTCTGGAAACACCATATATTTT.

The J gene is TRBJ2-2, the V gene TRBV10-1; tentatively, D is TRBD2 (5 bases). Germline assignment: CDR1 WNHNN and CDR2 SYGVQD (reference sequence). The V and J ends lost 3 bases and 1 base respectively, with 9 bases between them. The CDR3 extends over 15 amino acids. This chain's CDR3 is CASSDQRRNTGELFF. The CDR3 region has the DNA TGCGCCAGCAGTGATCAGCGGAGGAACACCGGGGAGCTGTTTTTT.

In this sample, this clone turned up once. J is TRBJ1-3 and V is TRBV21-1; the table calls TRBD1, which could not be checked here. TRBV21-1 is a pseudogene. The CDR3 extends over 16 amino acids. CDR3 residues: CASSKETATSGNTIYF. CDR3 DNA: TGTGCCAGCAGCAAAGAGACAGCGACCTCTGGAAACACCATATATTTT.

This clone was found once. The V and J genes are TRBV30 and TRBJ1-4; a weak D match, TRBD1 (6 bases). The CDR3 totals 17 residues. From germline, CDR1 is GTSNPN and CDR2 SVGIG (reference sequence). Deletions cut 1 base from V and 9 bases from J, with 24 bases between. The CDR3 coding sequence is TGTGCCTGGAGTGCCAGGGGTCAGGCAGCCGCAATGAAAAAACTGTTTTTT. It translates to CAWSARGQAAAMKKLFF.

V is TRBV18 and J is TRBJ1-1, with D possibly TRBD1 on 6 matching bases. The germline V and J ends were trimmed by 3 bases and 6 bases, with 11 bases remaining between them. Germline V gene sequence: CDR1 KGHSH, CDR2 LQKENI. The CDR3 is made up of 13 amino acids. CDR3 sequence reads: CASSPQQGAEAFF. CDR3 nucleotides: TGTGCCAGCTCACCCCAACAGGGTGCTGAAGCTTTCTTT.

This CDR3 reads CAGNPGLAGVALHF. CDR3 DNA: TGTGCCGGAAACCCGGGACTGGCCGGGGTGGCCCTCCACTTT. The chain links TRBV30 to TRBJ1-6, with a weak D call TRBD1 (5 bases). V was trimmed by 8 bases and J by 14 bases, leaving 25 bases between them. CDR1 and CDR2 from the germline V gene are GTSNPN and SVGIG (reference sequence). CDR3 length: 14 residues.

This clone showed up just once. The chain joins TRBV11-2 to TRBJ2-3; a weak D match, TRBD2 (6 bases). V shed 7 bases and J shed 5 bases, with 13 bases lying between them. CDR3 length: 13 amino acids. CDR1 and CDR2 from the germline V gene are SGHAT and FQNNGV. The CDR3 loop is CASTPLGGDTQYF. The CDR3 coding sequence is TGTGCCAGCACCCCGTTGGGGGGAGATACGCAGTATTTT.

V usage is TRBV27 and J usage is TRBJ2-7; a possible D gene is TRBD2 (5 bases). V lost 4 bases and J lost 0, with 7 bases in between. CDR3 size: 13 residues. Germline CDR1 reads MNHEY; CDR2 reads SMNVEV (reference sequence). Written as DNA, the CDR3 is TGTGCCAGCAGTTCAGCGGTCTCCTACGAGCAGTACTTC. It codes for CASSSAVSYEQYF.

The V call is TRBV7-2, the J call TRBJ1-2; no clear D. V dropped 5 bases and J dropped 8 bases, with 18 bases sitting between them. Germline-derived CDR1 and CDR2 are SGHTA and FQGNSA. The CDR3 sequence is 14 residues long. This chain's CDR3 is CASSPTVAESGYTF. CDR3 nucleotide sequence: TGTGCCAGCAGCCCGACGGTAGCGGAGAGCGGCTACACCTTC.

The CDR3 loop reads CASSQGSPGGNEKLFF. The CDR3 DNA sequence: TGCGCCAGCAGCCAAGGTTCTCCAGGGGGCAATGAAAAACTGTTTTTT. This chain links TRBV4-3 with TRBJ1-4, with 8 bases matching TRBD1. From germline, CDR1 is LGHNA and CDR2 YSLEER. Trimming at V came to 1 base and at J to 5 bases, leaving 6 bases not matched to a gene. The CDR3 runs 16 residues.

For this clone: The junction differs from germline at one of its ends, possibly a read error. The chain has TRBV5-6 and TRBJ1-2; 8 bases line up with TRBD1. Germline lookup yields CDR1 SGHDT and CDR2 YYEEEE. The CDR3 loop spans 13 amino acids. CDR3 sequence reads: CASSYLDRESTHF. DNA for the CDR3: TGTGCCAGCAGCTATTTGGACAGGGAGAGCACTCACTTC. The variable domain in full, completed from reference TRBV5-6 and TRBJ1-2, reads DAGVTQSPTHLIKTRGQQVTLRCSPKSGHDTVSWYQQALGQGPQFIFQYYEEEERQRGNFPDRFSGHQFPNYSSELNVNALLLGDSALYLCASSYLDRESTHFGSGTRLTVV.

V is TRBV5-1 and J is TRBJ2-2; the match to TRBD1 covers 8 bases. The germline CDR1 and CDR2 sequences are SGHRS and YFSETQ. The CDR3 contains 16 residues. Unmatched junction bases numbered 7, after V lost 3 bases and J lost 3 bases. The CDR3 loop is CASSSDRGTYTGELFF. In nucleotides, the CDR3 is TGCGCCAGCAGCTCCGACAGGGGAACGTACACCGGGGAGCTGTTTTTT.

V and J are TRBV5-1 and TRBJ2-7, with D perhaps matching TRBD1 (6 bases). CDR3 length: 14 amino acids. Germline CDR1 SGHRS, CDR2 YFSETQ. V was clipped by 2 bases and J by 3 bases, with 12 bases between them. The CDR3 sequence: CASSFTGQFYEQYF. The CDR3 DNA follows: TGCGCCAGCAGCTTTACCGGACAGTTCTACGAGCAGTACTTC.

This chain connects TRBV29-1 to TRBJ2-5, with D perhaps TRBD1 (6 bases). Between the trimmed V and J ends, which lost 5 bases and 0 bases, there was a span of 10 bases. The CDR3 has 13 residues. The germline V gene has CDR1 SQVTM and CDR2 ANQGSEA. The CDR3 region is CSVRNRDQETQYF. In DNA, the CDR3 is TGCAGCGTTAGGAACAGGGACCAAGAGACCCAGTACTTC.

The CDR3 region is CASSGYDSYGYTF. CDR3 bases: TGTGCCAGCAGTGGATACGACTCCTATGGCTACACCTTC. The chain links TRBV2 to TRBJ1-2; D unclear. V lost 4 bases to trimming and J lost 4 bases, with 10 bases between them. The CDR3 runs 13 residues. Germline V gene sequence: CDR1 SNHLY, CDR2 FYNNEI.

The gene calls are TRBV4-2 and TRBJ2-3, with D perhaps matching TRBD2 (7 bases). The CDR3 spans 20 residues. Germline V gene data show CDR1 as LGHNA and CDR2 as YNFKEQ. V was cut by 0 bases and J by 2 bases, with 24 bases left in between. CDR3 DNA sequence: TGTGCCAGCAGCCAAGAATCGACCCTCCGAGGGGGGGCAACCACAGATACGCAGTATTTT. Protein: CASSQESTLRGGATTDTQYF.

This clone was detected once. The rearrangement links TRBV20-1 to TRBJ2-3; TRBD1 is a possible D gene (5 bases). Trimming cost V 5 bases and J 5 bases, with 8 bases left between them. CDR3 size: 11 residues. The V gene's germline CDR1 is DFQATT and CDR2 SNEGSKA (reference sequence). CDR3 sequence (DNA): TGCAGTGCTCCAACAGGAGATACGCAGTATTTT. Its translation is CSAPTGDTQYF.

The CDR3 DNA reads TGTGCCTGGATGCGGCCTAGCTCCTACAATGAGCAGTTCTTC. As protein: CAWMRPSSYNEQFF. The chain joins TRBV30 to TRBJ2-1; D ambiguous. The germline gives CDR1 GTSNPN, CDR2 SVGIG (reference sequence). V gave up 4 bases and J gave up 0 bases, with 10 bases separating them. The CDR3 is 14 amino acids. The full variable domain, rest sourced from reference TRBV30 and TRBJ2-1, is SQTIHQWPATLVQPVGSPLSLECTVEGTSNPNLYWYRQAAGRGLQLLFYSVGIGQISSEVPQNLSASRPQDRQFILSSKKLLLSDSGFYLCAWMRPSSYNEQFFGPGTRLTVL.

This clone turned up a few times. This chain uses TRBV28 with TRBJ2-7, with 10 bases matching TRBD2. Germline assignment: CDR1 MDHEN and CDR2 SYDVKM. The CDR3 has 16 residues. V was pared by 6 bases and J by 2 bases, with 10 bases of the junction left unmatched. The CDR3 reads CASSLSTSGLPYEQYF. In nucleotides, the CDR3 is TGTGCCAGCAGCCTGTCGACTAGCGGGTTGCCCTACGAGCAGTACTTC. The whole variable domain, filled in from reference TRBV28 and TRBJ2-7, reads DVKVTQSSRYLVKRTGEKVFLECVQDMDHENMFWYRQDPGLGLRLIYFSYDVKMKEKGDIPEGYSVSREKKERFSLILESASTNQTSMYLCASSLSTSGLPYEQYFGPGTRLTVT.

This clone turned up a few times. The V gene is TRBV4-2, the J gene TRBJ1-5; 7 nucleotides line up with TRBD1. The germline CDR1 and CDR2 sequences are LGHNA and YNFKEQ. CDR3 length: 14 amino acids. Trimming removed 1 base from V and 7 bases from J; junction bases left unmatched: 4. CDR3 sequence: CASSQGQGGQPQHF. CDR3 coding DNA: TGTGCCAGCAGCCAAGGACAGGGAGGCCAGCCCCAGCATTTT.

The chain is built from TRBV6-5 and TRBJ1-2; 7 bases are a match to TRBD1. The CDR3 loop spans 14 amino acids. With V trimmed by 7 bases and J by 0 bases, 5 bases remained unmatched. Germline V gene sequence: CDR1 MNHEY, CDR2 SVGAGI. The CDR3 region has the DNA TGTGCCAGCACACAGGGGTCGACTAACTATGGCTACACCTTC. Its translation: CASTQGSTNYGYTF.

This chain links TRBV6-5 with TRBJ1-4, with TRBD1 identical over 7 bases. Germline V lookup: CDR1 MNHEY, CDR2 SVGAGI. This CDR3 has 13 amino acids. J lost 4 bases, V lost 8 bases, and 4 bases had no gene match. DNA of the CDR3: TGTGCCAGCCGACGGGACAGTAATGAAAAACTGTTTTTT. Protein sequence: CASRRDSNEKLFF.

This chain uses TRBV5-1 with TRBJ2-6; 10 bases map to TRBD1. Germline trimming cut 4 bases from V and 0 bases from J; bases unmatched to any gene: 4. Germline V gene lookup returns CDR1 SGHRS and CDR2 YFSETQ. There are 17 residues in the CDR3. CDR3 amino acids: CASSARDRGSGANVLTF. In nucleotides, the CDR3 is TGCGCCAGCAGCGCCCGGGACAGGGGCTCTGGGGCCAACGTCCTGACTTTC.

This chain connects TRBV5-6 to TRBJ2-2, with D maybe TRBD2 (5 bases). This CDR3 is built from 14 residues. The V end was cut by 1 base, the J end by 4 bases, with 8 bases between. Per germline, CDR1 SGHDT and CDR2 YYEEEE. CDR3 sequence reads: CASSLPSSTGELFF. The CDR3 nucleotides read TGTGCCAGCAGCTTGCCTAGCTCCACCGGGGAGCTGTTTTTT.

The rearrangement joins TRBV5-1 to TRBJ1-6, with D perhaps TRBD1 (5 bases). The V end lost 2 bases, the J end lost 10 bases, and 7 bases lay between the germline ends. This CDR3 comprises 12 residues. Per the germline V gene, CDR1 is SGHRS and CDR2 is YFSETQ. The CDR3 sequence: CASSLDRSPLHF. The CDR3 coding sequence is TGCGCCAGCAGCTTAGACAGATCACCCCTCCACTTT.

This rearrangement joins TRBV6-5 to TRBJ2-1; D perhaps matches TRBD1 (5 bases). Germline V gene lookup returns CDR1 MNHEY and CDR2 SVGAGI. CDR3 length: 13 amino acids. V lost 5 bases, J lost 4 bases, and 9 bases lay in between. CDR3 nucleotides: TGTGCCAGCAGTCTTGACAGTTACAATGAGCAGTTCTTC. As protein: CASSLDSYNEQFF.